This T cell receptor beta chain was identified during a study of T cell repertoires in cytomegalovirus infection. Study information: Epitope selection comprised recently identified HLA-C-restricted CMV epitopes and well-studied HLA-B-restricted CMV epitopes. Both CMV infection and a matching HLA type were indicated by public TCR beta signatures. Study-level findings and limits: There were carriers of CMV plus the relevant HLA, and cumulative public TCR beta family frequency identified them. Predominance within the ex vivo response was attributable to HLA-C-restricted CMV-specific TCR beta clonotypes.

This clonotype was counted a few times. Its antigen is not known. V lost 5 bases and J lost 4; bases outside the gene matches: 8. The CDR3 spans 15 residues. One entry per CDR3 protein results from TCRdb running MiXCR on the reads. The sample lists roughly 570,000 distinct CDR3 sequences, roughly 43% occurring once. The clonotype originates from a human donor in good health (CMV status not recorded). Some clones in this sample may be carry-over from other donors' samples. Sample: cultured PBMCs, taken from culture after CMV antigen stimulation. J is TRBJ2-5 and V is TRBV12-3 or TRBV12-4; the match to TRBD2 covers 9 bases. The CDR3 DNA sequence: TGTGCCAGCAGTCCCCCTAGCGGGATAAGAGAGACCCAGTACTTC. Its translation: CASSPPSGIRETQYF.